These T cell receptor beta chains were read from a single sample in a study of control samples from healthy donors and cancer patients. Produced via immunoSEQ multiplex PCR; TCRdb's table is partial and in-frame only. The sample comprises 30,000 to 35,000 clones, approximately 94% of which are singletons, and 6.6% rests with the top ten. Sequencing was done on a sample of blood. The receptor source for this set is a man aged 60-69 years in good health. The CDR3 runs from the conserved cysteine through the conserved F or W. The order of the fields is J gene, CDR3 length, clone size, V gene, CDR3 protein. Size values are once, few and many counts, or a class for expanded clones, and some rows have none.

TRBJ2-7,15,.,TRBV27,CASSLFPGGSYEQYF
TRBJ1-3,15,.,TRBV7-6,CASSSDRVGGNTIYF
TRBJ2-7,16,.,TRBV27,CASSLGGTHLSYEQYF
TRBJ1-2,15,.,TRBV6-1,CASSDKGHLNYGYTF
TRBJ1-1,13,.,TRBV11-2,CASSPGTASEAFF
TRBJ1-2,12,.,TRBV28,CASGTGINGYTF
TRBJ1-3,13,.,TRBV9,CASSVAAGGTIYF
TRBJ2-5,21,.,TRBV4-2,CASSHETQAAGLAGGRGTQYF
TRBJ1-1,12,.,TRBV28,CASSRQGIEAFF
TRBJ2-7,18,.,TRBV6-2/TRBV6-3,CASSSNIGLAGGFYEQYF
TRBJ1-2,13,.,TRBV13,CASSREPNYGYTF
TRBJ1-3,14,once,TRBV6-2/TRBV6-3,CASSSAMAGNTIYF
TRBJ1-5,13,.,TRBV12-3/TRBV12-4,CASSSQRNQPQHF
TRBJ2-7,12,.,TRBV6-1,CASSEMGYEQYF
TRBJ1-2,13,once,TRBV6-5,CASSSQGDYGYTF
TRBJ1-1,11,once,TRBV28,CATAGNTEAFF
TRBJ2-5,15,.,TRBV6-1,CASSEVAGSQGTQYF
TRBJ1-2,15,.,TRBV7-9,CASSSNRGIGYGYTF
TRBJ1-4,13,once,TRBV6-5,CASRRGVGEKLFF
TRBJ2-3,16,.,TRBV5-1,CASAILGTGIADTQYF
TRBJ1-1,16,.,TRBV19,CASSIVLGTGMAEAFF
TRBJ2-5,15,.,TRBV10-2,CASSENRGGTATQYF
TRBJ1-1,13,.,TRBV10-3,CAIRGREDTEAFF
TRBJ2-4,15,.,TRBV19,CASSSFQGNKNIQYF
TRBJ1-3,17,.,TRBV5-5,CASSQGQGVFSGNTIYF
TRBJ1-4,17,.,TRBV15,CATSRDKAQGPNEKLFF
TRBJ1-1,13,.,TRBV7-2,CASSLEEGTEAFF
TRBJ1-4,16,.,TRBV27,CASSLGLGATNEKLFF
TRBJ1-3,15,.,TRBV9,CASSETGISGNTIYF
TRBJ2-1,15,.,TRBV10-3,CAISPDRNSYNEQFF
TRBJ1-1,11,.,TRBV20-1,CSASDRIEAFF
TRBJ1-5,17,once,TRBV14,CASSQEERGRGSQPQHF